Each of the 17 T cell receptor beta chains below was sequenced from the same sample in a study of cytomegalovirus exposure and HLA in healthy donors. PCR primers comprised 60 Vbeta and 13 Jbeta primers. Assay: immunoSEQ multiplex PCR; the TCRdb copy retains only in-frame clones and omits some. This sample has approximately 40,000 clones, with about nine tenths found just once. The sequenced material came from PBMCs. These TCRs come from a woman between 40 and 55 years old in good health and CMV-seropositive.

The chain uses TRBV2 and TRBJ1-2; D may be TRBD1 (6 bases). The CDR3 is 13 residues long. V gave up 3 bases and J gave up 2 bases, with 7 bases separating them. Germline assignment: CDR1 SNHLY and CDR2 FYNNEI. The CDR3 sequence is CASSDTGNYGYTF. DNA of the CDR3: TGTGCCAGCAGTGATACAGGGAACTATGGCTACACCTTC.

This rearrangement joins TRBV2 to TRBJ2-5, with a possible D match to TRBD1 (7 bases). V was clipped by 8 bases and J by 5 bases, with 15 bases between them. The CDR3 has 13 residues. Germline V gene sequence: CDR1 SNHLY, CDR2 FYNNEI. The DNA of the CDR3 is TGTGCCAGCGCTCCACAGGGGAGGGAGACCCAGTACTTC. Translating it yields CASAPQGRETQYF.

This chain connects TRBV10-1 to TRBJ1-1, with D uncertain. This CDR3 is 14 amino acids long. The V gene's germline CDR1 is WNHNN and CDR2 SYGVQD (reference sequence). V was clipped by 1 base and J by 0 bases, with 6 bases between them. Here the CDR3 reads CASSEFRMNTEAFF. The CDR3 DNA sequence: TGCGCCAGCAGTGAGTTCAGGATGAACACTGAAGCTTTCTTT.

V and J are TRBV5-1 and TRBJ1-2; 8 bases align to TRBD1. CDR3 size: 15 residues. From germline, CDR1 is SGHRS and CDR2 YFSETQ. Trimming cost V 4 bases and J 8 bases; bases outside gene matches: 13. The CDR3 DNA reads as TGCGCCAGCAGCCCGGGGGACAGGCCGCTCCGGGGCTACACCTTC. It codes for CASSPGDRPLRGYTF.

This chain links TRBV6-5 with TRBJ1-6; 11 positions match TRBD1. The germline CDR1 and CDR2 sequences are MNHEY and SVGAGI. The CDR3 extends over 15 amino acids. The ends lost 0 bases at V and 8 bases at J; junction bases unmatched: 0. CDR3 residues: CASSYSGQGDSPLHF. DNA for the CDR3: TGTGCCAGCAGTTACTCGGGACAGGGGGATTCACCCCTCCACTTT.

V is TRBV11-3 and J is TRBJ2-2; 7 nucleotides match TRBD1. CDR1 and CDR2 from the germline V gene are SGHNT and YENEEA. The CDR3 is 17 amino acids. Trimming removed 6 bases from V and 6 bases from J; junction bases left unmatched: 16. CDR3 DNA: TGTGCCAGCAGTCGAACCCCCGGGACAGACCTTCCCGGGGAGCTGTTTTTT. Its translation: CASSRTPGTDLPGELFF.

As for this clone: At one end, the junction sequence differs from germline, possibly due to a read error. The V call is TRBV7-9, the J call TRBJ2-7, with a weak D call TRBD2 (5 bases). Germline V gene lookup returns CDR1 SEHNR and CDR2 FQNEAQ (reference sequence). CDR3 length equals 16 residues. Written as DNA, the CDR3 is TGTTCCAGCAGCTTAGCAGCGGACCTTGGGCCCTACGAGCAGTACTTC. Its protein is CSSSLAADLGPYEQYF.

The chain links TRBV7-2 to TRBJ2-3; D is perhaps TRBD2 (5 bases). CDR3 length: 13 amino acids. Germline loops: CDR1 SGHTA, CDR2 FQGNSA. The V end was cut by 5 bases, the J end by 9 bases, with 15 bases between. The CDR3 spells CASSLPPGVTQYF. CDR3 DNA sequence: TGTGCCAGCAGCCTCCCCCCCGGGGTAACGCAGTATTTT.

The chain is built from TRBV5-1 and TRBJ2-1; TRBD2 agrees at 15 bases. Unmatched junction bases numbered 15, after V lost 5 bases and J lost 6 bases. Germline CDR1 and CDR2: SGHRS and YFSETQ. CDR3 length: 19 residues. CDR3 sequence reads: CASSLPGLAGGSSSNEQFF. The CDR3 region has the DNA TGCGCCAGCAGTTTACCGGGACTAGCGGGGGGTTCTTCTTCCAATGAGCAGTTCTTC. Supplemented by reference TRBV5-1 and TRBJ2-1, the full variable domain reads KAGVTQTPRYLIKTRGQQVTLSCSPISGHRSVSWYQQTPGQGLQFLFEYFSETQRNKGNFPGRFSGRQFSNSRSEMNVSTLELGDSALYLCASSLPGLAGGSSSNEQFFGPGTRLTVL.

As DNA, the CDR3 is TGTGCCAGCAGCCTCGACTTGAACACTGAAGCTTTCTTT. Residues: CASSLDLNTEAFF. The chain has TRBV7-3 and TRBJ1-1, with unresolved D. The V and J ends lost 5 bases and 0 bases respectively, with 7 bases between them. The length of the CDR3 is 13 residues. The germline CDR1 and CDR2 sequences are SGHTA and FQGTGA. Full variable domain (rest looked up from reference TRBV7-3 and TRBJ1-1): GAGVSQTPSNKVTEKGKYVELRCDPISGHTALYWYRQSLGQGPEFLIYFQGTGAADDSGLPNDRFFAVRPEGSVSTLKIQRTERGDSAVYLCASSLDLNTEAFFGQGTRLTVV.

Worth noting for this clone: The junction and the germline gene differ at one end; a read error may be behind it. The rearrangement joins TRBV5-5 to TRBJ1-3; 7 bases agree with TRBD1. The germline CDR1 and CDR2 sequences are SGHKS and YYEKEE (reference sequence). CDR3 length: 18 amino acids. CDR3 nucleotide sequence: TGTGCCAACAGCTTGTCAGGTTTGAACAGGGGTATTGGAAACACCATATATTTT. Its translation: CANSLSGLNRGIGNTIYF.

The chain has TRBV7-2 and TRBJ2-7; TRBD2 is a possible D gene (5 bases). The CDR3 has 13 amino acids. Trimming cost V 10 bases and J 6 bases, with 19 bases left between them. CDR1 is SGHTA and CDR2 is FQGNSA in the germline V gene. The CDR3 DNA follows: TGTGCCACCGGCCTTTACAGAGAGGGCGAGCAGTACTTC. This sequence encodes CATGLYREGEQYF.

This chain uses TRBV18 with TRBJ2-7, with TRBD1 identical over 7 bases. The CDR3 spans 16 residues. J was trimmed by 1 base and V by 3 bases; bases with no gene match: 9. CDR1 and CDR2 from the germline V gene are KGHSH and LQKENI. The CDR3 is CASSPPPTGLSYEQYF. DNA of the CDR3: TGTGCCAGCTCACCCCCACCGACAGGGCTGTCCTACGAGCAGTACTTC.

The chain has TRBV5-1 and TRBJ2-2; D possibly corresponds to TRBD2 (6 bases). V was clipped by 4 bases and J by 4 bases, with 14 bases between them. This CDR3 has 15 residues. Germline V gene data show CDR1 as SGHRS and CDR2 as YFSETQ. CDR3 sequence: CASSPGRGGTGELFF. As DNA, the CDR3 is TGCGCCAGCAGCCCTGGACGGGGAGGCACCGGGGAGCTGTTTTTT.

The chain recombines TRBV6-4 with TRBJ2-5; weak D call: TRBD1 (5 bases). V was shortened by 0 bases and J by 3 bases, with 11 bases between the two germline ends. This CDR3 is built from 15 residues. Germline loops: CDR1 MRHNA, CDR2 SNTAGT. This CDR3 reads CASSDSILGEETQYF. The CDR3 DNA follows: TGTGCCAGCAGTGACTCGATCCTAGGGGAAGAGACCCAGTACTTC.

The chain couples TRBV19 to TRBJ2-1; a weak D match, TRBD1 (6 bases). The germline V gene encodes CDR1 LNHDA and CDR2 SQIVND (reference sequence). V shed 5 bases and J shed 4 bases, with 15 bases lying between them. The CDR3 extends over 15 amino acids. Here the CDR3 reads CASSEQGLIYNEQFF. The CDR3 DNA sequence: TGTGCCAGTAGTGAACAGGGCCTAATTTACAATGAGCAGTTCTTC.

The chain employs TRBV5-4 and TRBJ2-3, with 9 nucleotides matching TRBD1. CDR1 and CDR2 from the germline V gene are SGHNT and YYREEE (reference sequence). This CDR3 is 17 amino acids long. V lost 3 bases to trimming and J lost 9 bases; unmatched junction nucleotides: 17. CDR3: CASSSDNRGQRGGTQYF. Here the CDR3 DNA reads TGTGCCAGCAGCTCCGATAACAGGGGGCAGAGAGGGGGAACGCAGTATTTT.